This T cell receptor (beta chain) was sequenced for a study of cytomegalovirus exposure and HLA in healthy donors. Study-level results: Cytomegalovirus association was listed for approximately 150 TCR beta chains. Reports state that TCR beta sequences accurately predicted most subjects' HLA-A and HLA-B alleles. Analyzed later, association rates of TCRs varied across HLA loci, with DRB1 most and HLA-C fewest. When analyzed later, a missense DCLRE1C variant was found to be linked to TCR beta V- and J-gene trimming.

The study ran its PCR with 60 Vbeta and 13 Jbeta primers. The repertoire was sequenced with immunoSEQ multiplex PCR; TCRdb's copy has only in-frame clones and lacks some. This sample has 95,000 to 110,000 clones, with 73% found just once. The CDR3 is made up of 16 amino acids. Germline lookup yields CDR1 MNHEY and CDR2 SMNVEV (reference sequence). The V gene end was trimmed by 0 bases and the J gene end by 4 bases; junction bases not matched to a gene: 7. Comment on this clone: Its specificity is not known.

The sequence was collected from a young man in good health and CMV-seronegative. The sequencing sample was made of PBMCs. This chain uses TRBV27 with TRBJ1-1; 8 bases are a match to TRBD1. In DNA form, the CDR3 reads TGTGCCAGCAGTTTATCCCCCCAGGGGGCGATCACTGAAGCTTTCTTT. This codes for CASSLSPQGAITEAFF.